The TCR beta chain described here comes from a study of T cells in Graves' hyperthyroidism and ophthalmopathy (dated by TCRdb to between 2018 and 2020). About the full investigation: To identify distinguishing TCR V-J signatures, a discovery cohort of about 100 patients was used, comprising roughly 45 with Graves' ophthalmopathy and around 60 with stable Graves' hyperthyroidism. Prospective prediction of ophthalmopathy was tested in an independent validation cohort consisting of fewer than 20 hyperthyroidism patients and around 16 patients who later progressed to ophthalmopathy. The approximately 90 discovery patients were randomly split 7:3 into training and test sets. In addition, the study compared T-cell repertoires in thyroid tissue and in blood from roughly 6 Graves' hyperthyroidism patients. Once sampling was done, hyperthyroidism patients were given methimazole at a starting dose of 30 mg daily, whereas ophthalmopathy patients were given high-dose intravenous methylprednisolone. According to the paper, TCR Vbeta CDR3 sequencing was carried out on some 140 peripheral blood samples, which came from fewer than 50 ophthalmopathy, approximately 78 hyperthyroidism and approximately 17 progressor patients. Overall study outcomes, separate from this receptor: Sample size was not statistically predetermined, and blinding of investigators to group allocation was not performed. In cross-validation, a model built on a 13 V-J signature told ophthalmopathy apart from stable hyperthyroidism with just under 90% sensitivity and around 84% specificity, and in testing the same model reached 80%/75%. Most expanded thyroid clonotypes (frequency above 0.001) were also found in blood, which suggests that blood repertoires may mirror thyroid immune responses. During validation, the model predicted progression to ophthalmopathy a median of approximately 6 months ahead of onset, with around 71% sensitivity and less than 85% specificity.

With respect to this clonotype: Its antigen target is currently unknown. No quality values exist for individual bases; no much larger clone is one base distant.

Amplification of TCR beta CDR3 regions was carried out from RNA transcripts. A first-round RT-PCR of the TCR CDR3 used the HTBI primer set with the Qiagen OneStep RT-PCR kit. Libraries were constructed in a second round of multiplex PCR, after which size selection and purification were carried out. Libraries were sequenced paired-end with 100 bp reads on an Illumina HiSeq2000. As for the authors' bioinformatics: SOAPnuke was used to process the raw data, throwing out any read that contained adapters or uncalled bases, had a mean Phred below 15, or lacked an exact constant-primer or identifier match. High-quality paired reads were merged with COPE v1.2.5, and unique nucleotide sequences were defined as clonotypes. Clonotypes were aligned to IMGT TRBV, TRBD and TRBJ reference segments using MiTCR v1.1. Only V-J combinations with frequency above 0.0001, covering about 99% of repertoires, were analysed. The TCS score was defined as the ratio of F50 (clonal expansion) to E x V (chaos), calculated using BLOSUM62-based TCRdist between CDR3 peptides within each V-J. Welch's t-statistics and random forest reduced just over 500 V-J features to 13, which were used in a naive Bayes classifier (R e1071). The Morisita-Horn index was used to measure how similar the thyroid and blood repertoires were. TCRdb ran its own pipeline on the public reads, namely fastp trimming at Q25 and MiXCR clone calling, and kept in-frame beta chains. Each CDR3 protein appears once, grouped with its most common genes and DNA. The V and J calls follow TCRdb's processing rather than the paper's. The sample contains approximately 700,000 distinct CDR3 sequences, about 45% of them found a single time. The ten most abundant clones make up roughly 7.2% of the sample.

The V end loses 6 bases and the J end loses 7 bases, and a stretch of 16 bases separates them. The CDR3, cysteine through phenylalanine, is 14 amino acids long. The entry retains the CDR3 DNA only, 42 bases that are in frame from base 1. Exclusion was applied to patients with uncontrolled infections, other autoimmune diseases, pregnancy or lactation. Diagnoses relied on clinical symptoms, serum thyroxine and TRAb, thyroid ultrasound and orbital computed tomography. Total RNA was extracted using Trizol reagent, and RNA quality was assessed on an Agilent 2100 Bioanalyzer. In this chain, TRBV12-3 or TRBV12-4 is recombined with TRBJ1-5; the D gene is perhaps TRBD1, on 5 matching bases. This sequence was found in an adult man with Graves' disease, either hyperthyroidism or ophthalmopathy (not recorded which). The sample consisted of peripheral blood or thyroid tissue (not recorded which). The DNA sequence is TGTGCCAGCAGGGCTCGCAGGGAGGGCCAGCCCCAGCATTTT. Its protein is CASRARREGQPQHF.